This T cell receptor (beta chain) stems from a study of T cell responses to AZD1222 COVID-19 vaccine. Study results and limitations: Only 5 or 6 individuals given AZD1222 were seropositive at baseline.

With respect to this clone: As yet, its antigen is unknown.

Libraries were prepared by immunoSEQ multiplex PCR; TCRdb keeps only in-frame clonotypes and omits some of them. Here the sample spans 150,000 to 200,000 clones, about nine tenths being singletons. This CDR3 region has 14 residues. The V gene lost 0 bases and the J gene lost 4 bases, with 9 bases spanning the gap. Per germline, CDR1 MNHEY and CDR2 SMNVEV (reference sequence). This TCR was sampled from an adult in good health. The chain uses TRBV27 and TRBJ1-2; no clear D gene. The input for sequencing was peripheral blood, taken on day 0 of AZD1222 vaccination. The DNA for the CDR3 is TGTGCCAGCAGTTTATCCGGGCCATCCTATGGCTACACCTTC. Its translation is CASSLSGPSYGYTF.